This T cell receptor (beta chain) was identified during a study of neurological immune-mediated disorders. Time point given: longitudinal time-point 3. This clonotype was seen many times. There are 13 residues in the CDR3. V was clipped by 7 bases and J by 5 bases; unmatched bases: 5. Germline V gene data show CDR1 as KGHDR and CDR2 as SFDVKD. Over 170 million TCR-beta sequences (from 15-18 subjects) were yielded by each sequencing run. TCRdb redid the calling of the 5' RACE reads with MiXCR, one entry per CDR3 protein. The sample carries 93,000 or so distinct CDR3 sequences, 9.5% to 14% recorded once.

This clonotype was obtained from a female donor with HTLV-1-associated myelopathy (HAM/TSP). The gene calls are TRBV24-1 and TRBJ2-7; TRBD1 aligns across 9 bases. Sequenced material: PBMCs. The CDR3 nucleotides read TGTGCCACCAGCGCGGGACAGGGCCACGAGCAGTACTTC. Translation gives CATSAGQGHEQYF.